The 8 T cell receptor beta chains given below trace back to one sample, sequenced in a study of response to subunit inactivated influenza vaccine. TCRdb called the RT-PCR reads again in MiXCR, with one record for every CDR3 protein. The table lists around 200,000 distinct CDR3 sequences, 7.5% to 10% of them singletons. This specimen consisted of non-naive T cells sorted from PBMCs, obtained on the day of vaccination. The receptor source for this set is a man aged 50 to 59 who received an inactivated influenza vaccine.

This clonotype turned up a few times. The rearrangement links TRBV2 to TRBJ2-5; D unclear. Germline V CDR1 and CDR2: SNHLY, FYNNEI. CDR3 length: 13 amino acids. Deletions cut 3 bases from V and 2 bases from J, with 7 bases between. The CDR3 region is CASSDWVQETQYF. CDR3 in DNA: TGTGCCAGCAGTGACTGGGTACAAGAGACCCAGTACTTC.

A few counts support this clonotype. The chain is built from TRBV27 and TRBJ2-3, with D perhaps TRBD2 (7 bases). Trimming removed 5 bases at V and 6 bases at J, with 18 bases between. CDR1 MNHEY and CDR2 SMNVEV come from the germline V gene (reference sequence). The CDR3 contains 15 residues. The CDR3 region has the DNA TGTGCCAGCAGTCTCCTGGGGCGGGGGCGGGATACGCAGTATTTT. This sequence encodes CASSLLGRGRDTQYF.

This chain joins TRBV7-2 and TRBJ2-3; 11 bases fit TRBD2. Germline CDR1 reads SGHTA; CDR2 reads FQGNSA. The V and J ends lost 0 bases and 6 bases, in that order; junction bases with no gene match: 14. The CDR3 extends over 19 amino acids. The CDR3: CASSLAPLTSGAHWDTQYF. CDR3 DNA sequence: TGTGCCAGCAGCTTAGCGCCCCTGACTAGCGGGGCCCACTGGGATACGCAGTATTTT.

This clonotype has a count of ten or more. The CDR3 nucleotides read TGTGCCAGCAGTTCCTTGAGCAGGCTCACCGGGGAGCTGTTTTTT. Protein: CASSSLSRLTGELFF. V gene TRBV6-2 or TRBV6-3 combines with J gene TRBJ2-2; D is ambiguous. CDR3 length: 15 residues. The V gene lost 4 bases and the J gene lost 4 bases, with 13 bases spanning the gap. The germline V gene has CDR1 MNHEY and CDR2 SVGEGT.

The gene calls are TRBV4-3 and TRBJ1-2, with 9 bases fitting TRBD1. Germline V lookup: CDR1 LGHNA, CDR2 YSLEER. The CDR3 has 16 residues. The V gene end was trimmed by 2 bases and the J gene end by 3 bases; junction bases not matched to a gene: 7. The CDR3 nucleotides read TGCGCCAGCAGCCAAAGCGTCGACAGGGGGTACTATGGCTACACCTTC. Amino acid sequence: CASSQSVDRGYYGYTF.

The CDR3 spells CASSSDRAGETQYF. The CDR3 nucleotides read TGTGCCAGCAGCTCCGACAGGGCTGGAGAGACCCAGTACTTC. The V and J genes are TRBV7-9 and TRBJ2-5, with 7 nucleotides matching TRBD1. The CDR3 contains 14 residues. Germline loops: CDR1 SEHNR, CDR2 FQNEAQ (reference sequence). The V and J ends lost 4 bases and 4 bases, in that order; junction bases with no gene match: 6. The variable domain in full, completed from reference TRBV7-9 and TRBJ2-5, reads DTGVSQNPRHKITKRGQNVTFRCDPISEHNRLYWYRQTLGQGPEFLTYFQNEAQLEKSRLLSDRFSAERPKGSFSTLEIQRTEQGDSAMYLCASSSDRAGETQYFGPGTRLLVL.

This clonotype appeared a few times. The chain uses TRBV4-3 and TRBJ2-7, with no clear D. Germline V CDR1 and CDR2: LGHNA, YSLEER. This CDR3 is 13 amino acids long. V shed 0 bases and J shed 0 bases, with 3 bases lying between them. This chain's CDR3 is CASSQEFSYEQYF. In DNA, the CDR3 is TGCGCCAGCAGCCAAGAGTTCTCCTACGAGCAGTACTTC.

This clonotype was detected only a few times. The DNA for the CDR3 is TGTGCCAGCAGTTTCGGGCAGGGGATTAGCGAGCAGTACTTC. The encoded protein is CASSFGQGISEQYF. The V call is TRBV12-3 or TRBV12-4, the J call TRBJ2-7, with D perhaps matching TRBD1 (6 bases). V gave up 3 bases and J gave up 6 bases, with 15 bases separating them. This CDR3 has 14 residues.